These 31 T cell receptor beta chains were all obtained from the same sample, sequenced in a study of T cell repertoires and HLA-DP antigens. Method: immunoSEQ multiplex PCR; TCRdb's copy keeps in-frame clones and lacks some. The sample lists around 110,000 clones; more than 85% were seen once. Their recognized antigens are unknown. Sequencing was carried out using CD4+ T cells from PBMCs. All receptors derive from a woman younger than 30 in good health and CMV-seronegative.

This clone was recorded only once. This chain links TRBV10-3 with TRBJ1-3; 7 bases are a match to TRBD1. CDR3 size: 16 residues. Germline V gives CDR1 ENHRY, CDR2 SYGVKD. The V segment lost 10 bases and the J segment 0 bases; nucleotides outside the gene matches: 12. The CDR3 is CATNPGTASSGNTIYF. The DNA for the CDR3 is TGTGCCACCAATCCCGGGACAGCTAGCTCTGGAAACACCATATATTTT.

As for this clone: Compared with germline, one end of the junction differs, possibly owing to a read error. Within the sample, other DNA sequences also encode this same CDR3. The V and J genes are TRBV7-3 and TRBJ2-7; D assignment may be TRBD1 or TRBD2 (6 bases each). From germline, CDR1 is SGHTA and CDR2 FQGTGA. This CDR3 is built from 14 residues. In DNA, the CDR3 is TGCGCCAGCAGCCCAGGAGGCAGGGGAGGAGAGCAGTACTTC. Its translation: CASSPGGRGGEQYF. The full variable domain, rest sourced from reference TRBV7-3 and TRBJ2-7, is GAGVSQTPSNKVTEKGKYVELRCDPISGHTALYWYRQSLGQGPEFLIYFQGTGAADDSGLPNDRFFAVRPEGSVSTLKIQRTERGDSAVYLCASSPGGRGGEQYFGPGTRLTVT.

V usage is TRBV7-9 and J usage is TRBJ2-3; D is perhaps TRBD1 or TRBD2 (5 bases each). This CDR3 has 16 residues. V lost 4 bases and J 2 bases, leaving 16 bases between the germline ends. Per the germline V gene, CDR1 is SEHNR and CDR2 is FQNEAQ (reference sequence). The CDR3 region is CASSYGTNLHTDTQYF. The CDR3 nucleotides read TGTGCCAGCAGCTACGGGACCAATCTTCACACAGATACGCAGTATTTT. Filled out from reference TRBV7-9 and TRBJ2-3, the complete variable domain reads DTGVSQNPRHKITKRGQNVTFRCDPISEHNRLYWYRQTLGQGPEFLTYFQNEAQLEKSRLLSDRFSAERPKGSFSTLEIQRTEQGDSAMYLCASSYGTNLHTDTQYFGPGTRLTVL.

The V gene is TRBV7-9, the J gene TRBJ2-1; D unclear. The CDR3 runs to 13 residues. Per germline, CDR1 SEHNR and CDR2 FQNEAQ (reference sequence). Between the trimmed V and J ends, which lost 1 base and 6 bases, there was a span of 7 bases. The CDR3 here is CASSLGHGNEQFF. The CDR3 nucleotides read TGTGCCAGCAGCTTAGGGCACGGCAATGAGCAGTTCTTC.

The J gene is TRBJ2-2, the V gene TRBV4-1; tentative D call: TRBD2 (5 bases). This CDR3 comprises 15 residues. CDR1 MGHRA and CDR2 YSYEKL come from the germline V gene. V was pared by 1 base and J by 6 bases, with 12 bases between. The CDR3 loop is CASSQAGIRAGELFF. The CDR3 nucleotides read TGCGCCAGCAGCCAAGCGGGGATCCGAGCCGGGGAGCTGTTTTTT.

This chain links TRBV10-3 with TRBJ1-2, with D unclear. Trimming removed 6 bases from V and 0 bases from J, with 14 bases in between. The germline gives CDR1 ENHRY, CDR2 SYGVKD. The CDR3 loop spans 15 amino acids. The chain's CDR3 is CAISSHTKSNYGYTF. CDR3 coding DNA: TGTGCCATCAGCTCGCACACCAAATCTAACTATGGCTACACCTTC.

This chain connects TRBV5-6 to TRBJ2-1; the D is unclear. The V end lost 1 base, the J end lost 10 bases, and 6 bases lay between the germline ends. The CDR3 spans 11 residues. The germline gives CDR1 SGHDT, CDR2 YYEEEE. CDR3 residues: CASSLRAEQFF. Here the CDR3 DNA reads TGTGCCAGCAGCTTGCGGGCAGAGCAGTTCTTC. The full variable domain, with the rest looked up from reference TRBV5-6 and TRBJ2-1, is DAGVTQSPTHLIKTRGQQVTLRCSPKSGHDTVSWYQQALGQGPQFIFQYYEEEERQRGNFPDRFSGHQFPNYSSELNVNALLLGDSALYLCASSLRAEQFFGPGTRLTVL.

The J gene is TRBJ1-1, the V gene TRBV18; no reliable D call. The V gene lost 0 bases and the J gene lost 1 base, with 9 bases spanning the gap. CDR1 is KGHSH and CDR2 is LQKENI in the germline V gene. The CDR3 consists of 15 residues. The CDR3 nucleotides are TGTGCCAGCTCACCACCCGGCGGCGGGAACACTGAAGCTTTCTTT. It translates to CASSPPGGGNTEAFF. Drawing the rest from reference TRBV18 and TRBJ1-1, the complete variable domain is NAGVMQNPRHLVRRRGQEARLRCSPMKGHSHVYWYRQLPEEGLKFMVYLQKENIIDESGMPKERFSAEFPKEGPSILRIQQVVRGDSAAYFCASSPPGGGNTEAFFGQGTRLTVV.

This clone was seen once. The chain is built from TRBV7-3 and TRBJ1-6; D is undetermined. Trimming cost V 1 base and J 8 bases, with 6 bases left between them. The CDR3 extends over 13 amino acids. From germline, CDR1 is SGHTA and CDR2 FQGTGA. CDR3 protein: CASSLSDYSPLHF. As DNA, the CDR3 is TGTGCCAGCAGCTTAAGTGATTATTCACCCCTCCACTTT.

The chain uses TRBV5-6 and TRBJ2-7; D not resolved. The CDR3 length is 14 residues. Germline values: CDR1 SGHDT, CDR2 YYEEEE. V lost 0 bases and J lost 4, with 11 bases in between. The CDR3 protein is CASSLASTAYEQYF. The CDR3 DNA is TGTGCCAGCAGCTTGGCCTCAACTGCTTACGAGCAGTACTTC.

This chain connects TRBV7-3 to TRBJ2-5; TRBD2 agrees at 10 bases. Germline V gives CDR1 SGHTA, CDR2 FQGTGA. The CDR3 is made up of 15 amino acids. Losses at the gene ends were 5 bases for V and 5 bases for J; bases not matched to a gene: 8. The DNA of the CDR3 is TGTGCCAGCAGCCCTCAGCGGGGGGGCCGGGAGACCCAGTACTTC. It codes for CASSPQRGGRETQYF.

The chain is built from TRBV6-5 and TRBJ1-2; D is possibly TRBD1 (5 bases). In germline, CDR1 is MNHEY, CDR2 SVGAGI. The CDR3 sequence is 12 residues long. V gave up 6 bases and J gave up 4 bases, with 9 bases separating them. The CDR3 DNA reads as TGTGCCAGCAGCCGGGACGCCTATGGCTACACCTTC. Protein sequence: CASSRDAYGYTF.

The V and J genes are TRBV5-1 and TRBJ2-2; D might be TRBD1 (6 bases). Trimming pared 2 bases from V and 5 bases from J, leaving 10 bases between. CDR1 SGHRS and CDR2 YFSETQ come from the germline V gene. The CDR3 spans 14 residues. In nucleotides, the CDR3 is TGCGCCAGCAGCTTTTACAGGGAAACCGGGGAGCTGTTTTTT. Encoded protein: CASSFYRETGELFF.

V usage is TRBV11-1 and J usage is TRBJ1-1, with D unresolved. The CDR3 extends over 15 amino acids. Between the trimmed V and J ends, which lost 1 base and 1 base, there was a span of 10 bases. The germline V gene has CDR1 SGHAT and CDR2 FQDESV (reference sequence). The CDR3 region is CASSLVTAKNTEAFF. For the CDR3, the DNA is TGTGCCAGCAGCTTAGTTACAGCGAAGAACACTGAAGCTTTCTTT.

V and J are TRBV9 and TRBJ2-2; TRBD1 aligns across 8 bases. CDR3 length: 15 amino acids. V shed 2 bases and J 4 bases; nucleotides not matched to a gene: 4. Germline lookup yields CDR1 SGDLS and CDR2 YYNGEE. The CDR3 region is CASSVHRGITGELFF. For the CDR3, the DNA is TGTGCCAGCAGCGTCCACAGGGGGATCACCGGGGAGCTGTTTTTT.

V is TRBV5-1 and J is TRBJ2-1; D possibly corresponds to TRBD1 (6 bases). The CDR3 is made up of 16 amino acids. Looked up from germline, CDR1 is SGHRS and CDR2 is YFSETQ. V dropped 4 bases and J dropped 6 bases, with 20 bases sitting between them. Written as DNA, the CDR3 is TGCGCCAGCAGCAGTGGGGCAGGGGCCGAATCCAATGAGCAGTTCTTC. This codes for CASSSGAGAESNEQFF.

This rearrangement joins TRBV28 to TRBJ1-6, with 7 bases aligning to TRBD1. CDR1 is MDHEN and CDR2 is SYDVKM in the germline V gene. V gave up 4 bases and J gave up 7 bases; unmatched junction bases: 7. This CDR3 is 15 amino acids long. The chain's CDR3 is CASSSPDRDNSPLHF. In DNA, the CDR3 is TGTGCCAGCAGTTCCCCCGACAGGGACAATTCACCCCTCCACTTT.

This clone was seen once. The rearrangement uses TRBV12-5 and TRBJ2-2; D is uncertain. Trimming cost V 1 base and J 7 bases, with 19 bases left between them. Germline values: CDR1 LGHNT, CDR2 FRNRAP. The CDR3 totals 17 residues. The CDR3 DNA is TGTGCTAGTGGTTTGGGCTGGCCTTGGTATCATGGCGGGGAGCTGTTTTTT. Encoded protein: CASGLGWPWYHGGELFF.

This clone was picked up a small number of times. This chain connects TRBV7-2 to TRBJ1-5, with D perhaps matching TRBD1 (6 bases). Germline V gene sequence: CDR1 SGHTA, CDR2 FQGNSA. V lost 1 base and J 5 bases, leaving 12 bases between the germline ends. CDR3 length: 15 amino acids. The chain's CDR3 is CASSLGGGWDQPQHF. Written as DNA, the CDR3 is TGTGCCAGCAGCTTAGGAGGGGGGTGGGATCAGCCCCAGCATTTT.

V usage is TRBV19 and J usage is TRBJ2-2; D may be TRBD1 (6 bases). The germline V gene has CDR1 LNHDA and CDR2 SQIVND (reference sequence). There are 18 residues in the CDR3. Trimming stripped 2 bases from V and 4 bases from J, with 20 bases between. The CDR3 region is CASSINVRGTKTTGELFF. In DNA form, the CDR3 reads TGTGCCAGTAGTATAAACGTCCGTGGGACAAAGACCACCGGGGAGCTGTTTTTT.

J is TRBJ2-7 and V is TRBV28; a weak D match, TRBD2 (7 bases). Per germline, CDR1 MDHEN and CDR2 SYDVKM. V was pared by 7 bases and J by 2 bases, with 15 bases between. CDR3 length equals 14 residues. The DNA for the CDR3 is TGTGCCAGCACCACAAGGGGGGGGGCCTACGAGCAGTACTTC. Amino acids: CASTTRGGAYEQYF.

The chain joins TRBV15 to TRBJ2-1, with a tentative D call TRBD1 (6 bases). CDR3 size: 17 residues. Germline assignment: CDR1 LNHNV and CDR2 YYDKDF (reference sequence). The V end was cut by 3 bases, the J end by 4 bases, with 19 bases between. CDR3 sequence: CATSSASGVGQYNEQFF. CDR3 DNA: TGTGCCACCAGCAGCGCCTCAGGAGTGGGACAATACAATGAGCAGTTCTTC.

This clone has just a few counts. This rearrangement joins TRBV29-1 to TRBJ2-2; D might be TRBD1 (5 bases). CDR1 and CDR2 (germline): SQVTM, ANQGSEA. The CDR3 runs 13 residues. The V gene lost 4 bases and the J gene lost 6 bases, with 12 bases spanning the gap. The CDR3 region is CSVARRGAGELFF. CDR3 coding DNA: TGCAGCGTTGCAAGAAGGGGTGCCGGGGAGCTGTTTTTT.

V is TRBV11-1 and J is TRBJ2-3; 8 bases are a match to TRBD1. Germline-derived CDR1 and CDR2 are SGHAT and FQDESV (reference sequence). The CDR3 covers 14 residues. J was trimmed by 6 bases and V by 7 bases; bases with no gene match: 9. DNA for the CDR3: TGTGCCAGCAATCAACAGGGGGAACGCGATACGCAGTATTTT. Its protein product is CASNQQGERDTQYF.

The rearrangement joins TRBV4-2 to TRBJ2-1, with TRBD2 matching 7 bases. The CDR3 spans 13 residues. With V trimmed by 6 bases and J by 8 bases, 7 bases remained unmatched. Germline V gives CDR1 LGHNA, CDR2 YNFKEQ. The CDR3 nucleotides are TGTGCCAGCAGTGCGACTAGCCACTATGAGCAGTTCTTC. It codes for CASSATSHYEQFF.

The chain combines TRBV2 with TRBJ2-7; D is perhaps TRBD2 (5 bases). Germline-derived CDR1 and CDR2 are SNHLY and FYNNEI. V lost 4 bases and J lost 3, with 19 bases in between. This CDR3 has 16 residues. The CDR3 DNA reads TGTGCCAGCAGTGGGGTGAGGGCCGAGGCACTCTACGAGCAGTACTTC. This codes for CASSGVRAEALYEQYF. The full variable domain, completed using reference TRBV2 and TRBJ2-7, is EPEVTQTPSHQVTQMGQEVILRCVPISNHLYFYWYRQILGQKVEFLVSFYNNEISEKSEIFDDQFSVERPDGSNFTLKIRSTKLEDSAMYFCASSGVRAEALYEQYFGPGTRLTVT.

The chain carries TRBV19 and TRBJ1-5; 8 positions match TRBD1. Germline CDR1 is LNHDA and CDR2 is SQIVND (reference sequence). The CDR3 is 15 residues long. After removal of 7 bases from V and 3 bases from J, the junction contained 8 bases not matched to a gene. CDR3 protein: CASKTGTGDNQPQHF. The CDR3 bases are TGTGCCAGTAAAACCGGGACAGGAGACAATCAGCCCCAGCATTTT.

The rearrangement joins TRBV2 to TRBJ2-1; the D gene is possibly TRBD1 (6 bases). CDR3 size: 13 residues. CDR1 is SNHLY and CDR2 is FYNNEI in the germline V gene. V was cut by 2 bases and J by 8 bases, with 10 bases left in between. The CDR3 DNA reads TGTGCCAGCAGTGAAAACAGGGTCGATGAGCAGTTCTTC. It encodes CASSENRVDEQFF. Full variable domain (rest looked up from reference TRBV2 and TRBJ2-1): EPEVTQTPSHQVTQMGQEVILRCVPISNHLYFYWYRQILGQKVEFLVSFYNNEISEKSEIFDDQFSVERPDGSNFTLKIRSTKLEDSAMYFCASSENRVDEQFFGPGTRLTVL.

Here the CDR3 DNA reads TGTGCCAGCAGCCCGAGACGGGCTAGCGGGAGGTATGGGGGCAATGAGCAGTTCTTC. Protein sequence: CASSPRRASGRYGGNEQFF. The chain joins TRBV28 to TRBJ2-1, with 11 nucleotides matching TRBD2. Germline CDR1 and CDR2: MDHEN and SYDVKM. With 6 bases clipped from V and 6 bases from J, the junction kept 19 bases outside the gene matches. There are 19 residues in the CDR3. Based on the CDR3 plus reference TRBV28 and TRBJ2-1, the full variable domain is DVKVTQSSRYLVKRTGEKVFLECVQDMDHENMFWYRQDPGLGLRLIYFSYDVKMKEKGDIPEGYSVSREKKERFSLILESASTNQTSMYLCASSPRRASGRYGGNEQFFGPGTRLTVL.

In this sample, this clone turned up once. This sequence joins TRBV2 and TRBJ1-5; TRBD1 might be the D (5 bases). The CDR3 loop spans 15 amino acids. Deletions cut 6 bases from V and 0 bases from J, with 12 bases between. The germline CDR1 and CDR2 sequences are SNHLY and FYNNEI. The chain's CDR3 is CASREQVYSNQPQHF. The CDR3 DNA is TGTGCCAGCAGGGAACAGGTTTATAGCAATCAGCCCCAGCATTTT.

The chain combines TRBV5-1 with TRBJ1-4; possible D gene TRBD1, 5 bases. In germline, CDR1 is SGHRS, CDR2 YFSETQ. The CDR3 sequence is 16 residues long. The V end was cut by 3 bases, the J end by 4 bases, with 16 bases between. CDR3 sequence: CASSSVGTVNNEKLFF. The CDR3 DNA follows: TGCGCCAGCAGCTCGGTTGGGACCGTCAATAATGAAAAACTGTTTTTT.